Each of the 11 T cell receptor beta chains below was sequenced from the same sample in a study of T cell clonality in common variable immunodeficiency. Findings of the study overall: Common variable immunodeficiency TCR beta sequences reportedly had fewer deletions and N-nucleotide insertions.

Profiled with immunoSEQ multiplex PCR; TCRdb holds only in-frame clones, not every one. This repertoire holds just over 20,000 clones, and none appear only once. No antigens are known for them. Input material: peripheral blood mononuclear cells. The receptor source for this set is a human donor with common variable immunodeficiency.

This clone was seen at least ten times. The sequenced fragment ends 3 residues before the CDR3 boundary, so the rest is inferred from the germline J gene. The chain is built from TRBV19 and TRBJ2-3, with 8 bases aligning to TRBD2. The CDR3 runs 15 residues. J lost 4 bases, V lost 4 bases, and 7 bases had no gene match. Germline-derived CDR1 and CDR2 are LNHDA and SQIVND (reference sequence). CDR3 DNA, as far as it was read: TGTGCCAGTAGTACAAGTGGGCGGGGGGCAGATACG. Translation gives CASSTSGRGADT. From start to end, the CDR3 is CASSTSGRGADTQYF.

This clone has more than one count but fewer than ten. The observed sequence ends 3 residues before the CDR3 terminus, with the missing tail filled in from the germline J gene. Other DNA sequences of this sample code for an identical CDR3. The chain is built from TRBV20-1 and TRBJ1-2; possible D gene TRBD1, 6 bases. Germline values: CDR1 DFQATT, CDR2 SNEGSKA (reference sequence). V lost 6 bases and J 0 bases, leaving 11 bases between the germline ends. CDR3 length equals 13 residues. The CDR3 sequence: CSAIYRANYGYTF. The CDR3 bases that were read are TGCAGTGCGATCTACAGGGCTAACTATGGC.

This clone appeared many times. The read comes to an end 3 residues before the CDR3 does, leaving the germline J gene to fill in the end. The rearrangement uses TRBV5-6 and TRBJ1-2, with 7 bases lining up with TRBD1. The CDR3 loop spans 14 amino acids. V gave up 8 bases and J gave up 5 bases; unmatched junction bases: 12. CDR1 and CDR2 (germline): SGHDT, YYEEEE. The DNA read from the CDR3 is TGTGCCAGTAAAGTACTTGGGACAGCTTATGGC. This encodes CASKVLGTAYG. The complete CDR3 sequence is CASKVLGTAYGYTF.

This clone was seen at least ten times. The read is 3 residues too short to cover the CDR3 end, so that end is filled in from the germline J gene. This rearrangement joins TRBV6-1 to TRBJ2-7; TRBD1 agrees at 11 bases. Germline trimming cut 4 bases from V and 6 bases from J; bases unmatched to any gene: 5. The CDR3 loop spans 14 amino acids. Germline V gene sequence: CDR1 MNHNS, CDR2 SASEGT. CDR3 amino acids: CASSVGQGAGEQYF. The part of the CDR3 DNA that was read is TGTGCCAGCAGTGTTGGACAGGGGGCAGGCGAG.

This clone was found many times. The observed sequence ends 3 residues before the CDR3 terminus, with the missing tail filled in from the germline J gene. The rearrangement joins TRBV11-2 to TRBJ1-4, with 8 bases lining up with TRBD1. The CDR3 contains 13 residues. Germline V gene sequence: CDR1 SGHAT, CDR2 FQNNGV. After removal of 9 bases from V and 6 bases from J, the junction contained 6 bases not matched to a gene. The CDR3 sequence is CASRDRGYEKLFF. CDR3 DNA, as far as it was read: TGTGCCAGTAGAGACAGGGGTTATGAAAAA.

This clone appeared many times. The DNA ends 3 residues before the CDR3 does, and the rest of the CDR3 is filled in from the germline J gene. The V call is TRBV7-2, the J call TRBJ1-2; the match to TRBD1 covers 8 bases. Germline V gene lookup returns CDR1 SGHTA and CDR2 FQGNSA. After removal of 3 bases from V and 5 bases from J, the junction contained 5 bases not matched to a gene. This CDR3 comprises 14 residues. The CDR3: CASSLATGDYGYTF. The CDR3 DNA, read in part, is TGTGCCAGCAGCTTGGCGACAGGGGATTATGGC. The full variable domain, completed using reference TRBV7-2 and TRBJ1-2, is GAGVSQSPSNKVTEKGKDVELRCDPISGHTALYWYRQSLGQGLEFLIYFQGNSAPDKSGLPSDRFSAERTGGSVSTLTIQRTQQEDSAVYLCASSLATGDYGYTFGSGTRLTVV.

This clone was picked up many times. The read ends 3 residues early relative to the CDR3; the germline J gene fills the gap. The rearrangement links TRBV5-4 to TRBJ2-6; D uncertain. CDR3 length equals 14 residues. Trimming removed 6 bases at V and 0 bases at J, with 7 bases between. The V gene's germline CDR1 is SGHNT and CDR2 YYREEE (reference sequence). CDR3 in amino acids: CASTPGSGANVLTF. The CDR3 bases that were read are TGTGCCAGCACCCCGGGCTCTGGGGCCAACGTC.

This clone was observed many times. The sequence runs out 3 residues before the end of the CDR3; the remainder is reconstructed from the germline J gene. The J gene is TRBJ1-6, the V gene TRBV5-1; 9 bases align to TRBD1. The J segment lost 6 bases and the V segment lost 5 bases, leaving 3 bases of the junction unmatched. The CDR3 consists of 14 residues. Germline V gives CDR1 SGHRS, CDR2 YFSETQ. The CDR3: CASSRDRANSPLHF. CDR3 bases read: TGCGCCAGCAGTCGGGACAGGGCTAATTCACCC.

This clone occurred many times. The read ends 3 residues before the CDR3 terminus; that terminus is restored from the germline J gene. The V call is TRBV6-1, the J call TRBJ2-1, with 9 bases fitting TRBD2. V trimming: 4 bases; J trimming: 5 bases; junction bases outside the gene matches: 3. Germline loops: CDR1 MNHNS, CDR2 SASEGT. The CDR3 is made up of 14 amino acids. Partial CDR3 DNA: TGTGCCAGCAGTGCTAGCGGGGTTAACAATGAG. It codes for CASSASGVNNE. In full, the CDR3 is CASSASGVNNEQFF.

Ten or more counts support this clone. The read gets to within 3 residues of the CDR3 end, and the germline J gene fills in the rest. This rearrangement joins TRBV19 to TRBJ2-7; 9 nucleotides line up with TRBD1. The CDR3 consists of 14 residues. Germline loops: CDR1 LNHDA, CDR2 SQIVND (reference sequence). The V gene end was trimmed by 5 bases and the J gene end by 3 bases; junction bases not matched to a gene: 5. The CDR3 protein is CASSFRDRVYEQYF. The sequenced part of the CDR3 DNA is TGTGCCAGTAGTTTTCGGGACAGGGTCTACGAG.

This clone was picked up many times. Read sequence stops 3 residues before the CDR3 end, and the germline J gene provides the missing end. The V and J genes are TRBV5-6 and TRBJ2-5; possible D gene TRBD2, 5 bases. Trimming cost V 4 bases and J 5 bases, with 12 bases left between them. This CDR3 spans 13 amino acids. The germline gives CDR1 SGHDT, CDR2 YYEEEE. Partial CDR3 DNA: TGTGCCAGCAGCCCCTCGCGGGTGGAGACC. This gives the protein CASSPSRVET. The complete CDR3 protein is CASSPSRVETQYF.